These 9 T cell receptor beta chains share one sample of origin, sequenced in a study of blood T cell repertoires in COVID-19 (dated by TCRdb to 2019 to 2021). Libraries came from the immunoSEQ multiplex PCR assay. In TCRdb, the immuneACCESS table is reduced to in-frame sequences with V and J assigned. These tables do not hold every clone; where another copy was compared, an unresolved V gene accounts for under half, and the others remain unexplained. The sample yields about half a million clones; over 75% were counted once. The top ten clones comprise roughly 3.2% of the sample. Sequenced material: peripheral blood. The receptors were sampled from a human donor in a cohort sampled during active COVID-19.

This chain uses TRBV5-4 with TRBJ2-7; no firm D call. The CDR3 has 16 amino acids. Looked up from germline, CDR1 is SGHNT and CDR2 is YYREEE (reference sequence). Trimming took 3 bases from V and 1 from J, leaving 17 bases between them. CDR3 region: CASSSMSQVGSYEQYF. The CDR3 nucleotides are TGTGCCAGCAGCTCGATGTCGCAGGTCGGATCCTACGAGCAGTACTTC.

The chain couples TRBV3-1 (or the pseudogene TRBV3-2) to TRBJ1-2; TRBD1 agrees at 9 bases. CDR3 size: 14 residues. Trimming took 4 bases from V and 8 from J; bases not matched to a gene: 8. CDR1 is LGHDT and CDR2 is YNNKEL in the germline V gene (reference sequence). The CDR3 spells CASSRSDRGRGYTF. CDR3 DNA sequence: TGTGCCAGCAGCCGGTCGGACAGGGGAAGGGGCTACACCTTC.

The chain joins TRBV7-2 to TRBJ1-1; TRBD1 agrees at 8 bases. The CDR3 has 12 residues. V dropped 5 bases and J dropped 7; count of bases not matched to a gene: 3. The V gene's germline CDR1 is SGHTA and CDR2 FQGNSA. The CDR3 nucleotides read TGTGCCAGCAGCACACAGGGGGTTGAAGCTTTCTTT. Protein product: CASSTQGVEAFF.

This sequence joins TRBV23-1 and TRBJ1-2; D perhaps matches TRBD1 (5 bases). TRBV23-1 is filed as an ORF, its function uncertain. The CDR3 consists of 16 residues. V was clipped by 10 bases and J by 0 bases, with 21 bases between them. CDR3 loop: CATKIGAGRPNYGYTF. CDR3 in DNA: TGCGCCACTAAGATAGGAGCAGGGCGCCCTAACTATGGCTACACCTTC.

The chain combines TRBV30 with TRBJ1-2; no clear D. This CDR3 contains 12 residues. Between the trimmed V and J ends, which lost 3 bases and 5 bases, there was a span of 10 bases. Germline lookup yields CDR1 GTSNPN and CDR2 SVGIG (reference sequence). The CDR3 spells CAWRNIDYGYTF. The CDR3 DNA reads TGTGCCTGGAGGAACATCGATTATGGCTACACCTTC.

This clone has only one observation. The chain joins TRBV3-1 (or the pseudogene TRBV3-2) to TRBJ2-5, with 7 nucleotides matching TRBD1. The CDR3 is 15 amino acids. Germline values: CDR1 LGHDT, CDR2 YNNKEL (reference sequence). V shed 2 bases and J 4 bases; nucleotides not matched to a gene: 7. DNA for the CDR3: TGTGCCAGCAGCCAACCACTTGGACAGGTAGAGACCCAGTACTTC. Its protein product is CASSQPLGQVETQYF.

J is TRBJ1-3 and V is TRBV9; TRBD1 matches at 10 bases. CDR3 length: 18 amino acids. V shed 4 bases and J 3 bases; nucleotides not matched to a gene: 13. Germline V gene data show CDR1 as SGDLS and CDR2 as YYNGEE. CDR3: CASSTNPGTGDYGNTIYF. The DNA for the CDR3 is TGTGCCAGCAGCACTAACCCCGGGACAGGGGATTATGGAAACACCATATATTTT.

This chain links TRBV30 with TRBJ1-4; perhaps TRBD1 as D (5 bases). Germline values: CDR1 GTSNPN, CDR2 SVGIG (reference sequence). The CDR3 loop spans 13 amino acids. Trimming took 2 bases from V and 5 from J, leaving 9 bases between them. The CDR3 loop is CAWSYGHNEKLFF. DNA for the CDR3: TGTGCCTGGAGTTACGGACACAATGAAAAACTGTTTTTT. Looking up the rest from reference TRBV30 and TRBJ1-4 gives the full variable domain: SQTIHQWPATLVQPVGSPLSLECTVEGTSNPNLYWYRQAAGRGLQLLFYSVGIGQISSEVPQNLSASRPQDRQFILSSKKLLLSDSGFYLCAWSYGHNEKLFFGSGTQLSVL.

V and J are TRBV9 and TRBJ1-1; tentatively, D is TRBD1 (5 bases). Trimming removed 3 bases from V and 3 bases from J, with 15 bases in between. This CDR3 has 15 amino acids. The germline V gene has CDR1 SGDLS and CDR2 YYNGEE. Written as DNA, the CDR3 is TGTGCCAGCAGCGCCTATGTTGGGGGGGACACTGAAGCTTTCTTT. This translates into CASSAYVGGDTEAFF.